This T cell receptor beta chain was sequenced in a study of control samples from healthy donors and cancer patients. Only one count was recorded for this clone. The repertoire was sequenced with immunoSEQ multiplex PCR; TCRdb's copy has only in-frame clones and lacks some. Of 120,000 or so clones in the sample, 80% to 90% were seen once. Germline-derived CDR1 and CDR2 are SGHTA and FQGNSA. The CDR3 runs to 15 residues. Trimming removed 2 bases from V and 11 bases from J; junction bases left unmatched: 8. The sample consisted of blood. The source of this sequence is a man aged 35 to 55 in good health. V usage is TRBV7-2 and J usage is TRBJ1-5, with TRBD1 identical over 11 bases. The CDR3 loop reads CASSLRTGGGSAQHF. The CDR3 bases are TGTGCCAGCAGCTTACGGACAGGGGGCGGCTCGGCCCAGCATTTT.